The 20 T cell receptor beta chains below were found in one sample sequenced in a study of T-cell memory formation after mild COVID-19. One entry per CDR3 protein, called by TCRdb with MiXCR from the 5' RACE reads. The sample lists about 270,000 distinct CDR3 sequences; about 16% were seen once. The sequenced material came from PBMCs or a T cell subset sorted from them (not recorded which). The source of these receptors is a man aged 18 to 30 who had mild COVID-19 (a few samples of this study predate the infection). Cell type and time point are not known.

This clonotype was detected only a few times. CDR3 in DNA: TGTGCCAGCAGCACCCCCCGAGGGCCCCCGGGACAGGGGTATACTGAAGCTTTCTTT. This codes for CASSTPRGPPGQGYTEAFF. The chain is built from TRBV11-2 and TRBJ1-1; 10 nucleotides match TRBD1. V lost 5 bases, J lost 5 bases, and 20 bases stayed unmatched. Germline V gene data show CDR1 as SGHAT and CDR2 as FQNNGV. CDR3 length: 19 amino acids. Filled out from reference TRBV11-2 and TRBJ1-1, the complete variable domain reads EAGVAQSPRYKIIEKRQSVAFWCNPISGHATLYWYQQILGQGPKLLIQFQNNGVVDDSQLPKDRFSAERLKGVDSTLKIQPAKLEDSAVYLCASSTPRGPPGQGYTEAFFGQGTRLTVV.

A few counts support this clonotype. The chain recombines TRBV23-1 with TRBJ2-7; weak D call: TRBD2 (6 bases). TRBV23-1 is an ORF, with its function uncertain. V was cut by 1 base and J by 7 bases, with 14 bases left in between. The CDR3 is made up of 14 amino acids. CDR3 loop: CASSQFEEGGEQYV. For the CDR3, the DNA is TGCGCCAGCAGTCAATTCGAAGAAGGAGGGGAGCAGTACGTC.

This clonotype came up a few times. V is TRBV2 and J is TRBJ2-6; no reliable D call. Looked up from germline, CDR1 is SNHLY and CDR2 is FYNNEI. Trimming left V 4 bases short and J 1 base short, with 8 bases between. This CDR3 has 15 residues. The DNA for the CDR3 is TGTGCCAGCAGTGTGAGAGGATCTGGGGCCAACGTCCTGACTTTC. This sequence encodes CASSVRGSGANVLTF.

This clonotype was seen a handful of times. This rearrangement joins TRBV7-9 to TRBJ2-5; a weak D match, TRBD2 (5 bases). Germline CDR1 is SEHNR and CDR2 is FQNEAQ (reference sequence). V lost 1 base, J lost 3 bases, and 9 bases lay in between. This CDR3 contains 14 residues. The CDR3 region has the DNA TGTGCCAGCAGCTTAGAGGTAGCGAAAGAGACCCAGTACTTC. It specifies CASSLEVAKETQYF.

This sequence joins TRBV6-5 and TRBJ2-7; D is perhaps TRBD1 or TRBD2 (5 bases each). Germline CDR1 is MNHEY and CDR2 is SVGAGI. Trimming left V 4 bases short and J 0 bases short, with 13 bases between. The CDR3 has 15 amino acids. The CDR3 loop is CASSSPGRSSYEQYF. The CDR3 nucleotides read TGTGCCAGCAGTTCCCCGGGGCGGAGCTCCTACGAGCAGTACTTC.

A few counts support this clonotype. The genes are TRBV7-9 and TRBJ2-5; 7 bases map to TRBD1. From germline, CDR1 is SEHNR and CDR2 FQNEAQ (reference sequence). The CDR3 has 13 amino acids. The J segment lost 7 bases and the V segment lost 5 bases, leaving 7 bases of the junction unmatched. CDR3 nucleotides: TGTGCCAGCAGCGTCGAGGGACAGCGGACCCAGTACTTC. It yields the protein CASSVEGQRTQYF.

The CDR3 loop reads CASSPHGGQPQHF. CDR3 nucleotide sequence: TGTGCCAGCAGTCCCCATGGGGGCCAGCCCCAGCATTTT. The genes are TRBV27 and TRBJ1-5, with D perhaps TRBD1 (6 bases). Germline values: CDR1 MNHEY, CDR2 SMNVEV (reference sequence). The CDR3 is 13 residues long. Trimming cost V 5 bases and J 7 bases, with 12 bases left between them.

This clonotype was seen ten or more times. The J gene is TRBJ1-1, the V gene TRBV5-6; D ambiguous. Germline V gives CDR1 SGHDT, CDR2 YYEEEE. V was trimmed by 1 base and J by 1 base, leaving 5 bases between them. The CDR3 runs 13 residues. The CDR3 DNA reads TGTGCCAGCAGCTTGCCGGGGAACACTGAAGCTTTCTTT. Protein product: CASSLPGNTEAFF. Variable domain in full (rest from reference TRBV5-6 and TRBJ1-1): DAGVTQSPTHLIKTRGQQVTLRCSPKSGHDTVSWYQQALGQGPQFIFQYYEEEERQRGNFPDRFSGHQFPNYSSELNVNALLLGDSALYLCASSLPGNTEAFFGQGTRLTVV.

This chain joins TRBV12-3 or TRBV12-4 and TRBJ2-3, with a possible D match to TRBD2 (6 bases). The CDR3 has 14 amino acids. Trimming took off 6 bases at V and 2 bases at J, with 12 bases between the two ends. The CDR3 protein is CASSRGLLTDTQYF. CDR3 DNA sequence: TGTGCCAGCAGCCGGGGACTGCTCACAGATACGCAGTATTTT.

The genes are TRBV20-1 and TRBJ2-2; D unresolved. Trimming removed 6 bases at V and 2 bases at J, with 10 bases between. CDR1 and CDR2 from the germline V gene are DFQATT and SNEGSKA (reference sequence). The CDR3 runs to 13 residues. The CDR3 spells CSAPGPNTGELFF. CDR3 nucleotide sequence: TGCAGTGCCCCTGGACCTAACACCGGGGAGCTGTTTTTT.

This chain joins TRBV4-3 and TRBJ2-7, with 10 bases that match TRBD1. Germline V gene lookup returns CDR1 LGHNA and CDR2 YSLEER. CDR3 size: 15 residues. With V trimmed by 3 bases and J by 1 base, 3 bases remained unmatched. CDR3 in amino acids: CASSQLGQGSYEQYF. CDR3 bases: TGCGCCAGCAGCCAGCTGGGACAGGGGTCCTACGAGCAGTACTTC.

This chain connects TRBV2 to TRBJ1-2, with a weak D call TRBD1 (5 bases). Germline V CDR1 and CDR2: SNHLY, FYNNEI. Between the trimmed V and J ends, which lost 11 bases and 4 bases, there was a span of 11 bases. The length of the CDR3 is 11 residues. The CDR3 coding sequence is TGTGCCGCGGGGGGGGGCTATGGCTACACCTTC. Protein product: CAAGGGYGYTF.

The V gene is TRBV7-9, the J gene TRBJ2-7, with D possibly being TRBD1 or TRBD2 (5 bases each). The germline V and J ends were trimmed by 0 bases and 6 bases, with 9 bases remaining between them. The germline V gene has CDR1 SEHNR and CDR2 FQNEAQ (reference sequence). The CDR3 contains 13 residues. As DNA, the CDR3 is TGTGCCAGCAGCTTAGCACGGGGCCGCGAGCAGTACTTC. Translation: CASSLARGREQYF. The whole variable domain, remainder taken from reference TRBV7-9 and TRBJ2-7, is DTGVSQNPRHKITKRGQNVTFRCDPISEHNRLYWYRQTLGQGPEFLTYFQNEAQLEKSRLLSDRFSAERPKGSFSTLEIQRTEQGDSAMYLCASSLARGREQYFGPGTRLTVT.

This clonotype has a handful of counts. The rearrangement links TRBV4-1 to TRBJ2-1; 7 nucleotides align to TRBD2. V lost 4 bases, J lost 10 bases, and 13 bases stayed unmatched. Per the germline V gene, CDR1 is MGHRA and CDR2 is YSYEKL. This CDR3 comprises 15 residues. As DNA, the CDR3 is TGCGCCAGCAGCCCGTATGGCGGGGGACCAAGAGAGCAGTTCTTC. Translating gives CASSPYGGGPREQFF.

CDR3 in amino acids: CASRGAENTGELFF. The CDR3 bases are TGCGCCAGCAGGGGTGCCGAGAACACCGGGGAGCTGTTTTTT. The rearrangement joins TRBV5-1 to TRBJ2-2, with D unclear. Trimming took 5 bases from V and 1 from J, leaving 9 bases between them. Germline values: CDR1 SGHRS, CDR2 YFSETQ. The CDR3 has 14 residues.

This clonotype was seen ten or more times. V usage is TRBV5-1 and J usage is TRBJ1-2; TRBD1 agrees at 9 bases. Germline CDR1 SGHRS, CDR2 YFSETQ. This CDR3 comprises 15 residues. Trimming removed 3 bases from V and 2 bases from J; junction bases left unmatched: 5. CDR3 sequence (DNA): TGCGCCAGCAGCTCGTCCGGGACAGGGAACTATGGCTACACCTTC. This encodes CASSSSGTGNYGYTF. Looking up the rest from reference TRBV5-1 and TRBJ1-2 gives the full variable domain: KAGVTQTPRYLIKTRGQQVTLSCSPISGHRSVSWYQQTPGQGLQFLFEYFSETQRNKGNFPGRFSGRQFSNSRSEMNVSTLELGDSALYLCASSSSGTGNYGYTFGSGTRLTVV.

V and J are TRBV25-1 and TRBJ2-3; maybe TRBD1 (5 bases). Between the trimmed V and J ends, which lost 2 bases and 3 bases, there was a span of 12 bases. CDR3 size: 15 residues. Germline V gene lookup returns CDR1 MGHDK and CDR2 SYGVNS. The CDR3 coding sequence is TGTGCCAGCAGTGAACAGGGTTCGAATACAGATACGCAGTATTTT. The encoded protein is CASSEQGSNTDTQYF.

This clonotype has only a few counts. The chain recombines TRBV5-1 with TRBJ2-7; the D is unclear. Trimming left V 0 bases short and J 0 bases short, with 13 bases between. The germline V gene has CDR1 SGHRS and CDR2 YFSETQ. The CDR3 is made up of 16 amino acids. As DNA, the CDR3 is TGCGCCAGCAGCTTGGCCGGCTCATACAGCTCCTACGAGCAGTACTTC. It encodes CASSLAGSYSSYEQYF.

This clonotype was seen at least ten times. This CDR3 is CATSDSAGGGETQYF. CDR3 DNA: TGTGCCACCAGTGATTCCGCGGGCGGGGGGGAGACCCAGTACTTC. The V call is TRBV24-1, the J call TRBJ2-5; 8 bases line up with TRBD2. Germline lookup yields CDR1 KGHDR and CDR2 SFDVKD. The CDR3 has 15 residues. The junction had 6 bases not matched to a gene; V was cut back by 2 bases and J by 5 bases.

The CDR3 loop is CASRRGQGSYNEQFF. The CDR3 DNA reads TGCGCCAGCAGACGGGGACAGGGTTCCTACAATGAGCAGTTCTTC. V and J are TRBV5-1 and TRBJ2-1; TRBD1 agrees at 9 bases. CDR1 and CDR2 from the germline V gene are SGHRS and YFSETQ. V shed 5 bases, J shed 1 base, and the junction held 4 bases outside the gene matches. The CDR3 is 15 residues long. The whole variable domain, filled in from reference TRBV5-1 and TRBJ2-1, reads KAGVTQTPRYLIKTRGQQVTLSCSPISGHRSVSWYQQTPGQGLQFLFEYFSETQRNKGNFPGRFSGRQFSNSRSEMNVSTLELGDSALYLCASRRGQGSYNEQFFGPGTRLTVL.